Detailed here is one T cell receptor beta chain. Its target is not known. This CDR3 contains 17 residues. The V gene's germline CDR1 is MNHEY and CDR2 SMNVEV (reference sequence). V lost 3 bases and J lost 3; bases outside the gene matches: 10. The sample belongs to a study of regulatory T cells in long-lasting Graves disease. Study results and caveats: Repertoires from persistent disease leaned toward TRBV28, TRBJ1-2 and TRBJ2-5.

Investigators prepared the TCR beta libraries by applying iRepertoire HTBI primers and Arm-PCR of CDR3 regions. In TCRdb, the multiplex PCR reads were re-called with MiXCR into one record per CDR3 protein. The sample shows about 400,000 distinct CDR3 sequences, around 20% of them seen only once. Time point defined: persistent/refractory GD, antithyroid drugs over 5 years with positive TRAb. Extracted PBMC RNA gave rise to the TCR library. The chain links TRBV27 to TRBJ1-5; 8 nucleotides align to TRBD1. The starting material was peripheral blood mononuclear cells (PBMCs), obtained when the disease was refractory, from a patient treated with antithyroid drugs. The source of this sequence is a female donor with Graves disease. The CDR3 here is CASSFRQRDRFNQPQHF. CDR3 nucleotide sequence: TGTGCCAGCAGTTTCAGGCAACGGGACAGGTTCAATCAGCCCCAGCATTTT.